This is a list of T cell receptor beta chains from one sample in a study of blood T cells in healthy people across ages. TCRdb re-derived calls from the 5' RACE reads in MiXCR, one entry per CDR3 protein. The profile shows roughly 1.5 million distinct CDR3 sequences, less than 45% of them singletons. Sequencing was done on a sample of blood. These TCRs come from a woman in her late teens or twenties in good health. Both conserved end residues are part of each CDR3. D genes are given only for firm matches. Size values are once, few and many counts, or a class for expanded clones, and some rows have none.

v_gene	j_gene	abundance	d_gene	CDR3nt	CDR3aa
TRBV7-2	TRBJ1-2	.	.	TGTGCCAGCCAGTTAGCAGGGTCCTATGGCTACACCTTC	CASQLAGSYGYTF
TRBV6-5	TRBJ1-5	.	.	TGTGCCAGCAGTACCCGAGGGGCGGCAGGGATCACAGATACGCAGCATTTT	CASSTRGAAGITDTQHF
TRBV18	TRBJ2-5	.	.	TGTGCCAGCTCACCACAGGGCCTGATCGGAGAGACCCAGTACTTC	CASSPQGLIGETQYF
TRBV30	TRBJ2-5	.	TRBD2	TGTGCCTGGAGTACCGGACTAGCCCATTACACCCAGTACTTC	CAWSTGLAHYTQYF
TRBV9	TRBJ2-1	few	.	TGTGCCAGCAGCGTAGCGGCTAGTCCTTATCCCTACAATGAGCAGTTCTTC	CASSVAASPYPYNEQFF
TRBV5-1	TRBJ2-6	.	TRBD1	TGCGCCAGCAGCAAAGGGACAGGGGGAACTGGGGCCAACGTCCTGACTTTC	CASSKGTGGTGANVLTF
TRBV19	TRBJ1-2	.	.	TGTGCCAGTAGTATTCCCGGCAGGTTGCTCTATGGCTACACCTTC	CASSIPGRLLYGYTF
TRBV11-1	TRBJ2-3	.	.	TGTGCCAGCAGCTTAGCCCCCAAATGGGGGGACAAAAGCACAGATACGCAGTATTTT	CASSLAPKWGDKSTDTQYF
TRBV9	TRBJ2-7	.	.	TGTGCCAGCAGCCCTCTCCGGGAGCAGTACTTC	CASSPLREQYF
TRBV29-1	TRBJ2-3	.	.	TGCAGCGTTGAAAAAGGCGGGGTTAGCACAGATACGCAGTATTTT	CSVEKGGVSTDTQYF
TRBV7-9	TRBJ1-4	.	TRBD1	TGTGCCAGCAGGACAGGGGAAAATGAAAAACTGTTTTTT	CASRTGENEKLFF
TRBV4-3	TRBJ2-7	many	.	TGCGCCAGCAGCCAAGCCCCCGACAGCTCCTACGAGCAGTACTTC	CASSQAPDSSYEQYF